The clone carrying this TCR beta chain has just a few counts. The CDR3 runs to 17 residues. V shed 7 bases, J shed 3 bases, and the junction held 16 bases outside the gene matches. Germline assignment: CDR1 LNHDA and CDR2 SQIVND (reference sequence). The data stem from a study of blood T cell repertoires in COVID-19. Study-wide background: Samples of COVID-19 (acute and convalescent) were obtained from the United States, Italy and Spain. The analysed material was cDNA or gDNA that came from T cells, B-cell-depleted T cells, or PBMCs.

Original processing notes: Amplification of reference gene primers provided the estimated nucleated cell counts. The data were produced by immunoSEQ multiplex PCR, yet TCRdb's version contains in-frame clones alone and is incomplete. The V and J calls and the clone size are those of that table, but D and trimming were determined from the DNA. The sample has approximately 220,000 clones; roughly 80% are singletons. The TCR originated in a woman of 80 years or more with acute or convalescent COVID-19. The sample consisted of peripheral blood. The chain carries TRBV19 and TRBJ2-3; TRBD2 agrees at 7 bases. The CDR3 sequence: CASKEWGGTSDTDTQYF. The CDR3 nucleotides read TGTGCCAGTAAGGAATGGGGGGGGACCTCCGATACAGATACGCAGTATTTT.